One sample yielded the 17 T cell receptor beta chains listed below, sequenced in a study of blood T cell repertoires in COVID-19. TCRdb keeps only in-frame clones here, not all; method: immunoSEQ multiplex PCR. This sample has 200,000 to 250,000 clones, with approximately 81% found just once. The sample consisted of peripheral blood. The receptors derive from a man aged 35-49 years with acute or convalescent COVID-19.

The genes are TRBV9 and TRBJ1-2; D not certain. The germline CDR1 and CDR2 sequences are SGDLS and YYNGEE. The CDR3 has 14 amino acids. With 4 bases removed from V and 6 bases from J, the gap between germline ends came to 16 bases. The CDR3 spells CASSPRGATHGYTF. For the CDR3, the DNA is TGTGCCAGCAGCCCTAGAGGAGCTACTCATGGCTACACCTTC.

The rearrangement joins TRBV13 to TRBJ2-7; D may be TRBD2 (5 bases). CDR3 length equals 14 residues. Trimming cost V 5 bases and J 7 bases, with 18 bases left between them. The germline CDR1 and CDR2 sequences are PRHDT and FYEKMQ (reference sequence). The CDR3 DNA sequence: TGTGCCAGCAGCACGGTGGTACGGCCGGGGGAGCAGTACTTC. It translates to CASSTVVRPGEQYF.

V gene TRBV5-6 combines with J gene TRBJ1-4; D is ambiguous. Germline loops: CDR1 SGHDT, CDR2 YYEEEE. This CDR3 comprises 14 residues. The V and J ends lost 6 bases and 7 bases respectively, with 16 bases between them. The CDR3 DNA is TGTGCCAGCACCTCGGGGAAGGCTTTTGAAAAACTGTTTTTT. Protein: CASTSGKAFEKLFF. The full variable domain, completed using reference TRBV5-6 and TRBJ1-4, is DAGVTQSPTHLIKTRGQQVTLRCSPKSGHDTVSWYQQALGQGPQFIFQYYEEEERQRGNFPDRFSGHQFPNYSSELNVNALLLGDSALYLCASTSGKAFEKLFFGSGTQLSVL.

This clone turned up a few times. The chain recombines TRBV25-1 with TRBJ2-2, with D possibly matching TRBD2 (5 bases). V lost 3 bases, J lost 2 bases, and 10 bases lay in between. Germline V lookup: CDR1 MGHDK, CDR2 SYGVNS. The CDR3 is 15 amino acids. In DNA form, the CDR3 reads TGTGCCAGCAGTGAGCCCCGGGGAAACACCGGGGAGCTGTTTTTT. Its protein product is CASSEPRGNTGELFF.

J is TRBJ1-2 and V is TRBV30; D might be TRBD1 (5 bases). There are 14 residues in the CDR3. The V gene's germline CDR1 is GTSNPN and CDR2 SVGIG (reference sequence). The germline V and J ends were trimmed by 2 bases and 3 bases, with 13 bases remaining between them. CDR3 nucleotides: TGTGCCTGGAGTTTGAGGTGGGGGGACTATGGCTACACCTTC. This encodes CAWSLRWGDYGYTF.

Worth noting for this clone: Germline is not matched at one junction end, which may reflect a read error. This chain uses TRBV12-5 with TRBJ1-1; D remains unclear. The CDR3 consists of 12 residues. Germline CDR1 and CDR2: LGHNT and FRNRAP. The CDR3 bases are TGTGCTAGTGGTGCCGGGGAAGCAGCACGCTCCTTT. Its translation: CASGAGEAARSF.

The chain couples TRBV9 to TRBJ2-2, with a possible D match to TRBD1 (5 bases). V was clipped by 0 bases and J by 7 bases, with 7 bases between them. Germline V gives CDR1 SGDLS, CDR2 YYNGEE. CDR3 length equals 13 residues. This CDR3 reads CASSVAGNGELFF. The CDR3, as DNA: TGTGCCAGCAGCGTAGCAGGGAACGGGGAGCTGTTTTTT.

This chain joins TRBV6-5 and TRBJ1-3; D may be TRBD1 (6 bases). The germline V gene has CDR1 MNHEY and CDR2 SVGAGI. Between the trimmed V and J ends, which lost 9 bases and 0 bases, there was a span of 15 bases. The CDR3 is 15 residues long. CDR3 nucleotide sequence: TGTGCCAGTAACAGGGCCTTGAGCTCTGGAAACACCATATATTTT. Translated: CASNRALSSGNTIYF.

The chain links TRBV2 to TRBJ2-7; 8 bases are a match to TRBD1. This CDR3 has 13 residues. Germline V CDR1 and CDR2: SNHLY, FYNNEI. Trimming cost V 7 bases and J 5 bases; bases outside gene matches: 7. CDR3 sequence: CASTGQGADEQYF. The CDR3 coding sequence is TGTGCCAGCACAGGGCAGGGGGCCGACGAGCAGTACTTC.

The chain combines TRBV5-1 with TRBJ1-1; D call uncertain. This CDR3 is built from 13 residues. Germline CDR1 is SGHRS and CDR2 is YFSETQ. V was cut by 3 bases and J by 6 bases, with 12 bases left in between. The CDR3 DNA sequence: TGCGCCAGCAGCTGGGGAGGGAGCTCTGAAGCTTTCTTT. Protein sequence: CASSWGGSSEAFF.

The chain recombines TRBV4-1 with TRBJ1-1; the match to TRBD1 covers 8 bases. Trimming removed 4 bases from V and 4 bases from J; junction bases left unmatched: 11. The length of the CDR3 is 16 residues. The germline V gene has CDR1 MGHRA and CDR2 YSYEKL. The CDR3 coding sequence is TGCGCCAGCAGCCTGTACAGGGGGAGAGGGAGCACTGAAGCTTTCTTT. Translating gives CASSLYRGRGSTEAFF.

This clone was seen more than once but under ten times. The rearrangement joins TRBV3-1 (or the pseudogene TRBV3-2) to TRBJ2-1; 8 bases fit TRBD1. CDR1 and CDR2 (germline): LGHDT, YNNKEL (reference sequence). This CDR3 comprises 16 residues. The ends lost 4 bases at V and 9 bases at J; junction bases unmatched: 14. The CDR3 nucleotides are TGTGCCAGCAGCCTCGACAGGGGAGCGCCGATTGGTGAGCAGTTCTTC. Translation: CASSLDRGAPIGEQFF.

The V call is TRBV30, the J call TRBJ2-7; 7 bases fit TRBD2. Trimming at V came to 1 base and at J to 5 bases, leaving 11 bases not matched to a gene. Looked up from germline, CDR1 is GTSNPN and CDR2 is SVGIG (reference sequence). CDR3 size: 15 residues. Here the CDR3 DNA reads TGTGCCTGGAGTGGGCCAGGCCGGGGGGTCGACGAGCAGTACTTC. Its translation is CAWSGPGRGVDEQYF.

This clone was observed a handful of times. The CDR3 sequence is CASSRGTGLGSNQPQHF. CDR3 DNA: TGTGCCAGCAGCCGAGGGACAGGTTTGGGGAGCAATCAGCCCCAGCATTTT. The chain joins TRBV7-9 to TRBJ1-5, with 8 bases fitting TRBD1. This CDR3 region has 17 residues. The junction had 10 bases not matched to a gene; V was cut back by 5 bases and J by 1 base. The germline gives CDR1 SEHNR, CDR2 FQNEAQ (reference sequence).

This clone was seen only once. In nucleotides, the CDR3 is TGTGCCAGCTCACCGGGACTAGAGGGAGAGCAGTACTTC. This codes for CASSPGLEGEQYF. The rearrangement joins TRBV18 to TRBJ2-7, with 8 bases identical to TRBD2. The germline V gene has CDR1 KGHSH and CDR2 LQKENI. The CDR3 length is 13 residues. After removal of 3 bases from V and 7 bases from J, the junction contained 5 bases not matched to a gene.

This rearrangement joins TRBV27 to TRBJ2-1; possible D gene TRBD2, 6 bases. The V gene lost 3 bases and the J gene lost 0 bases, with 9 bases spanning the gap. Germline CDR1 reads MNHEY; CDR2 reads SMNVEV (reference sequence). There are 15 residues in the CDR3. The CDR3 spells CASSLIGSSYNEQFF. CDR3 coding DNA: TGTGCCAGCAGTTTGATCGGGAGCTCCTACAATGAGCAGTTCTTC.

The J gene is TRBJ2-7, the V gene TRBV9, with 9 bases identical to TRBD1. V lost 3 bases, J lost 5 bases, and 3 bases stayed unmatched. Germline V CDR1 and CDR2: SGDLS, YYNGEE. This CDR3 has 13 amino acids. The CDR3 DNA is TGTGCCAGCAGCGCCGGGACAGGGAACGAGCAGTACTTC. Translation gives CASSAGTGNEQYF.